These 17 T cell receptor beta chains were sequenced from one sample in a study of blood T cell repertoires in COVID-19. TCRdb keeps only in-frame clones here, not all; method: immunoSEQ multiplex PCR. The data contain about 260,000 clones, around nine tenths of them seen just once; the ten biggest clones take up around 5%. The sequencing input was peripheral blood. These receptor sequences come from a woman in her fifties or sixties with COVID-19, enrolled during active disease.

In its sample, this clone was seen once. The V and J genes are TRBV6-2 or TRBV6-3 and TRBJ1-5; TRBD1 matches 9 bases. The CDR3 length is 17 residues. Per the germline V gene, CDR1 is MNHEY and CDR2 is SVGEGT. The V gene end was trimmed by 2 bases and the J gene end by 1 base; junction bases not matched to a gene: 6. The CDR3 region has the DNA TGTGCCAGCAGTTACGGACAGGGGCCCGTAAGCAATCAGCCCCAGCATTTT. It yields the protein CASSYGQGPVSNQPQHF.

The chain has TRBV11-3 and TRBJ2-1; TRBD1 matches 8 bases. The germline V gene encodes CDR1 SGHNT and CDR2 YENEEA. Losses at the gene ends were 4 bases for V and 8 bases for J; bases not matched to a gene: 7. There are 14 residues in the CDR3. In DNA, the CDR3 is TGTGCCAGCAGCTCCGGACAGGGTGTCGATGAGCAGTTCTTC. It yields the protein CASSSGQGVDEQFF.

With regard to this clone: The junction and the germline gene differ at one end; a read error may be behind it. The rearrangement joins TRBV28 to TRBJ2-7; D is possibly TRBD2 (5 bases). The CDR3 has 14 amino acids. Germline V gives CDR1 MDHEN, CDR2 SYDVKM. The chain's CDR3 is CASSSGGADYGQYF. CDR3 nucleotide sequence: TGTGCCAGCAGTTCCGGCGGAGCAGACTACGGGCAGTACTTC.

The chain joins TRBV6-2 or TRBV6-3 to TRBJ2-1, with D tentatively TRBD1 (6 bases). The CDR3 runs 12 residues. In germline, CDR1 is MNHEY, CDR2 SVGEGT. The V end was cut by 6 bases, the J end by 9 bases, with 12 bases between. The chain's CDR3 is CASSTTGVEQFF. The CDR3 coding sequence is TGTGCCAGCAGCACGACAGGCGTTGAGCAGTTCTTC.

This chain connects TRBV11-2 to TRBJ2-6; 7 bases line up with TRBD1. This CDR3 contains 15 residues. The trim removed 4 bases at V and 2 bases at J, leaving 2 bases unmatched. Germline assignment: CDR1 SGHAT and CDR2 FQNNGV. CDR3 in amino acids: CASSSQGAGANVLTF. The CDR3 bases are TGTGCCAGCAGCTCTCAGGGGGCTGGGGCCAACGTCCTGACTTTC.

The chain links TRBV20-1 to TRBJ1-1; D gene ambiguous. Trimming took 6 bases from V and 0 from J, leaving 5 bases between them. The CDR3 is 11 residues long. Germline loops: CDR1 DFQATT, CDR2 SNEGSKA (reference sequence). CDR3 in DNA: TGCAGTGCCCCTTTGAACACTGAAGCTTTCTTT. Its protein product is CSAPLNTEAFF.

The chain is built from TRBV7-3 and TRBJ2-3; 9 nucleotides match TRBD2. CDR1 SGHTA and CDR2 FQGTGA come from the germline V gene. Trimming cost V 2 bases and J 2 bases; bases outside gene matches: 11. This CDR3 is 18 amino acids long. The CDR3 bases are TGTGCCAGCAGCTTATTGTCGGCTAGCGGGACGGTCACAGATACGCAGTATTTT. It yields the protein CASSLLSASGTVTDTQYF. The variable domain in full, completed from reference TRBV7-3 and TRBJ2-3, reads GAGVSQTPSNKVTEKGKYVELRCDPISGHTALYWYRQSLGQGPEFLIYFQGTGAADDSGLPNDRFFAVRPEGSVSTLKIQRTERGDSAVYLCASSLLSASGTVTDTQYFGPGTRLTVL.

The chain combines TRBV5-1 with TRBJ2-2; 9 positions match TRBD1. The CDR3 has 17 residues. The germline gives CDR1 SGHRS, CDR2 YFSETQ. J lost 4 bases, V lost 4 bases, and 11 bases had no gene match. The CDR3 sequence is CASSPGQGQRSTGELFF. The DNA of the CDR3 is TGCGCCAGCAGCCCGGGACAGGGTCAGAGGAGCACCGGGGAGCTGTTTTTT.

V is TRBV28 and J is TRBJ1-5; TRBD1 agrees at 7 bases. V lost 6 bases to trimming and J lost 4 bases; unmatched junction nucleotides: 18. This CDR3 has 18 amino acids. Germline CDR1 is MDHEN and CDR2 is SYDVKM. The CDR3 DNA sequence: TGTGCCAGCAGGACCGCAGGAGAGGGGGCGATTCGTAATCAGCCCCAGCATTTT. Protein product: CASRTAGEGAIRNQPQHF.

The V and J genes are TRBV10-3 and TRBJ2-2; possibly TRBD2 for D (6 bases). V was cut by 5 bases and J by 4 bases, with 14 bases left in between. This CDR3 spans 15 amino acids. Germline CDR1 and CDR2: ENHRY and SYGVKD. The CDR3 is CAISFGGVGTGELFF. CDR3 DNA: TGTGCCATCAGTTTCGGGGGAGTAGGCACCGGGGAGCTGTTTTTT.

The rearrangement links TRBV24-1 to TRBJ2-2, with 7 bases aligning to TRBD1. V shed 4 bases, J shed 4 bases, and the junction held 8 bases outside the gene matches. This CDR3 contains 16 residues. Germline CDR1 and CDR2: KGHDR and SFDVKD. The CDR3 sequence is CATSDRDRAGTGELFF. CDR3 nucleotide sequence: TGTGCCACCAGTGACCGCGACAGGGCGGGCACCGGGGAGCTGTTTTTT.

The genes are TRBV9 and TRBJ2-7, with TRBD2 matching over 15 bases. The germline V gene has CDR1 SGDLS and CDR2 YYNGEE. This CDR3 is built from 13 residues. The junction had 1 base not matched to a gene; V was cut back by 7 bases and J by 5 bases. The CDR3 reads CASGTSGRHEQYF. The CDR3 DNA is TGTGCCAGCGGGACTAGCGGGAGGCACGAGCAGTACTTC.

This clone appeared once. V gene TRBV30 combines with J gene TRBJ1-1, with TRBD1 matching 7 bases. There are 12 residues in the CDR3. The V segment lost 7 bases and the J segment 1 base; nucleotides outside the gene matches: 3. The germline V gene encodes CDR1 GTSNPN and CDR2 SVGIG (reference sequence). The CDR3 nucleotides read TGTGCCTTCGGACAGGCGAACACTGAAGCTTTCTTT. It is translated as CAFGQANTEAFF.

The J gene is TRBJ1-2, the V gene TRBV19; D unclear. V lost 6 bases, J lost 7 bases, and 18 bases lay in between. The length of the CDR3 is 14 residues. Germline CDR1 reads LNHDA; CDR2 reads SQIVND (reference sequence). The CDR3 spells CASSQDTPRRGYTF. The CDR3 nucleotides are TGTGCCAGTAGCCAAGACACCCCCCGGCGTGGCTACACCTTC.

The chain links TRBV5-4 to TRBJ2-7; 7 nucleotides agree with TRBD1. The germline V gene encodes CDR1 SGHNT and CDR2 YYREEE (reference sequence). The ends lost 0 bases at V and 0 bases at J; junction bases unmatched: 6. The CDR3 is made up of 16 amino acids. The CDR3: CASSLEGQFSSYEQYF. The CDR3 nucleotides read TGTGCCAGCAGCTTGGAGGGACAGTTCAGCTCCTACGAGCAGTACTTC.

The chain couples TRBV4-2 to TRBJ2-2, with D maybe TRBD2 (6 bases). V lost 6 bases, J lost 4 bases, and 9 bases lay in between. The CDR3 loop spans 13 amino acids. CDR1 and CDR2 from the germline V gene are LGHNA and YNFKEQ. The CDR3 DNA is TGTGCCAGCAGTCGGGACTTCACCGGGGAGCTGTTTTTT. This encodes CASSRDFTGELFF.

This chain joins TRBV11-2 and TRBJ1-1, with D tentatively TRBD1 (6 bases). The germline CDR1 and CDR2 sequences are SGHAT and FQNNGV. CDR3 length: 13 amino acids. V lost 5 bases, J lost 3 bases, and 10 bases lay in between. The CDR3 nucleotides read TGTGCCAGCAGCGTCAGGGGCTACACTGAAGCTTTCTTT. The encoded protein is CASSVRGYTEAFF.